The clone carrying this T cell receptor beta chain was counted at least ten times. The second PCR ran about 6 to 12 cycles with a sample-barcoded 5' primer and J-beta primers. One entry per CDR3 protein, called by TCRdb with MiXCR from the 5' RACE reads. The data show roughly 700,000 distinct CDR3 sequences, approximately 31% seen once. This sample stems from a study of blood T cells in healthy people across ages. Between the trimmed V and J ends, which lost 2 bases and 4 bases, there was a span of 8 bases. The germline V gene has CDR1 MNHEY and CDR2 SVGEGT. This CDR3 is built from 13 residues. The sequenced material came from blood. V gene TRBV6-2 or TRBV6-3 combines with J gene TRBJ1-1; no clear D gene. The TCR was taken from a woman older than 75 in good health. This CDR3 is CASSYRRSTEAFF. The CDR3 bases are TGTGCCAGCAGTTACCGCCGATCCACTGAAGCTTTCTTT.